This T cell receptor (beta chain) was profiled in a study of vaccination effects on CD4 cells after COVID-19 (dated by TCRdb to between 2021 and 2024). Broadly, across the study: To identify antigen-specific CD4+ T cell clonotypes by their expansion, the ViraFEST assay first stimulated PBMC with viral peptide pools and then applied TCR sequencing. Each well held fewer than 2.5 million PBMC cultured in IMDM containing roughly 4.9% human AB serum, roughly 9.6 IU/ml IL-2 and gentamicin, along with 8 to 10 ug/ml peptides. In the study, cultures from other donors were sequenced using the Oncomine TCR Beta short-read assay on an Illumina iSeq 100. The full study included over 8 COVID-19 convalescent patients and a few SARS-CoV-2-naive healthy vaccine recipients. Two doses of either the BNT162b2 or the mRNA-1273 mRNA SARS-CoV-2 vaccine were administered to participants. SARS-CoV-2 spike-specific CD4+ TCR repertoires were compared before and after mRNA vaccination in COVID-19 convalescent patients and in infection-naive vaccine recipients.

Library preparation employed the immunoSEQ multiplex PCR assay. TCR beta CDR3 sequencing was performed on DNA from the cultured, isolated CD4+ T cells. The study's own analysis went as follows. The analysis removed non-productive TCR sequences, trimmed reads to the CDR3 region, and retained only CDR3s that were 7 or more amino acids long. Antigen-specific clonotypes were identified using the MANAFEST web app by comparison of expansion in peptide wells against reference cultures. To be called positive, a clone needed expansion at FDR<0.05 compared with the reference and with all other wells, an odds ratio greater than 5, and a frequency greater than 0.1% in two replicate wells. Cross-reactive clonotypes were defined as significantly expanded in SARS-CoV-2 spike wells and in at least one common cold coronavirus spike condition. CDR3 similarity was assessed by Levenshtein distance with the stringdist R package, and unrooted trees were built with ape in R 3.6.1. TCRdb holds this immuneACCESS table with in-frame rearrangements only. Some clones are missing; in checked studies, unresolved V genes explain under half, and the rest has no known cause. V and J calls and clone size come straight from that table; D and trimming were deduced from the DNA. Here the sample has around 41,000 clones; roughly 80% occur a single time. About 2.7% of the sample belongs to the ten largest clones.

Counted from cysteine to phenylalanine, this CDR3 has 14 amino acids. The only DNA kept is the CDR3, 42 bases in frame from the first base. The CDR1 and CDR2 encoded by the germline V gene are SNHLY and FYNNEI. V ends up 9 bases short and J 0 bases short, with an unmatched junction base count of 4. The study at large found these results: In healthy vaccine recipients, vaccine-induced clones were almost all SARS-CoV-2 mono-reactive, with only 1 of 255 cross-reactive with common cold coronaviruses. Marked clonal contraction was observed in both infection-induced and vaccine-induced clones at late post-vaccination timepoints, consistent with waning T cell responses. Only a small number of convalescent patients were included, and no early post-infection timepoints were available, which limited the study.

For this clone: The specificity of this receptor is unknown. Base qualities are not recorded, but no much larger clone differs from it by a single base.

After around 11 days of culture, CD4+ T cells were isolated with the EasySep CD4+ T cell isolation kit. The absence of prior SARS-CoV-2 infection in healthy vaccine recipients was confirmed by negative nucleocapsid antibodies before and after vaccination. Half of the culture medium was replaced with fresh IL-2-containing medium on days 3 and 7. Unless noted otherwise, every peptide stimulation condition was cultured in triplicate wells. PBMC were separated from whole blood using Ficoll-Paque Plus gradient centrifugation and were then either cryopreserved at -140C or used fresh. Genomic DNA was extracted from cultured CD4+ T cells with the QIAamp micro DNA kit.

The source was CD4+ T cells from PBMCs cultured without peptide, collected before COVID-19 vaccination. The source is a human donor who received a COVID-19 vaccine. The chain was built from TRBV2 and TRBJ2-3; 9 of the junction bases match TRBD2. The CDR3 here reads CARASGESTDTQYF. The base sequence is TGTGCCAGAGCTAGCGGGGAGAGCACAGATACGCAGTATTTT.